These 29 T cell receptor beta chains originate from one sample sequenced in a study of blood T cell repertoires in COVID-19. Data came from immunoSEQ multiplex PCR; TCRdb stores just in-frame clones and leaves some out. Among more than 300,000 clones listed, over 75% were seen once. The sequenced sample was PBMCs or T cells enriched from blood (not recorded which). These receptors originate from a woman between 18 and 29 years old who had recovered from COVID-19.

V and J are TRBV12-3 or TRBV12-4 and TRBJ1-1; D gene uncertain. The CDR3 contains 13 residues. V lost 3 bases and J lost 5, with 10 bases in between. The CDR3 spells CASSLGPGTEAFF. CDR3 DNA: TGTGCCAGCAGTTTGGGTCCGGGGACTGAAGCTTTCTTT.

The chain employs TRBV2 and TRBJ2-7, with 11 positions matching TRBD1. The CDR3 has 15 residues. Germline lookup yields CDR1 SNHLY and CDR2 FYNNEI. Trimming removed 8 bases from V and 4 bases from J; junction bases left unmatched: 10. This CDR3 reads CASGQGARGIYEQYF. In DNA, the CDR3 is TGTGCCAGCGGACAGGGGGCTAGGGGCATATACGAGCAGTACTTC.

This rearrangement joins TRBV28 to TRBJ1-5; 8 positions match TRBD1. The CDR3 covers 17 residues. In germline, CDR1 is MDHEN, CDR2 SYDVKM. V gave up 5 bases and J gave up 7 bases; unmatched junction bases: 16. CDR3 sequence: CASSPRGRTGPGQPQHF. The CDR3 bases are TGTGCCAGCAGTCCCCGGGGCAGGACAGGGCCGGGACAGCCCCAGCATTTT.

This CDR3 is CASSLRGRAVEQFF. The CDR3 DNA reads as TGTGCCAGCAGCTTGCGCGGGAGGGCCGTTGAGCAGTTCTTC. This chain connects TRBV7-2 to TRBJ2-1, with 9 bases aligning to TRBD2. This CDR3 has 14 amino acids. Germline-derived CDR1 and CDR2 are SGHTA and FQGNSA. V lost 3 bases and J lost 9; bases outside the gene matches: 6.

This clone showed up just once. The chain combines TRBV15 with TRBJ1-2; tentatively, D is TRBD1 (5 bases). CDR1 LNHNV and CDR2 YYDKDF come from the germline V gene (reference sequence). Deletions cut 1 base from V and 7 bases from J, with 13 bases between. This CDR3 contains 14 residues. The CDR3 region has the DNA TGTGCCACCAGCAGAGGCTCGGGGGGGTTTGGCTACACCTTC. Protein product: CATSRGSGGFGYTF. Looking up the rest from reference TRBV15 and TRBJ1-2 gives the full variable domain: DAMVIQNPRYQVTQFGKPVTLSCSQTLNHNVMYWYQQKSSQAPKLLFHYYDKDFNNEADTPDNFQSRRPNTSFCFLDIRSPGLGDTAMYLCATSRGSGGFGYTFGSGTRLTVV.

This clone has a handful of counts. The chain links TRBV19 to TRBJ2-7; TRBD1 matches 7 bases. Germline V gene sequence: CDR1 LNHDA, CDR2 SQIVND (reference sequence). With V trimmed by 3 bases and J by 2 bases, 7 bases remained unmatched. The CDR3 loop spans 15 amino acids. The CDR3 spells CASSIETGIAYEQYF. The CDR3 DNA reads as TGTGCCAGTAGTATCGAGACAGGGATCGCCTACGAGCAGTACTTC.

This chain connects TRBV10-1 to TRBJ2-4; 7 bases fit TRBD2. This CDR3 has 15 residues. From germline, CDR1 is WNHNN and CDR2 SYGVQD (reference sequence). The V segment lost 0 bases and the J segment 6 bases; nucleotides outside the gene matches: 5. The DNA of the CDR3 is TGCGCCAGCAGTGAGTCGGCGGGCGGGAGAAACATTCAGTACTTC. The encoded protein is CASSESAGGRNIQYF.

The chain is built from TRBV5-1 and TRBJ1-1; TRBD1 is a possible D gene (6 bases). The CDR3 is made up of 15 amino acids. The V and J ends lost 7 bases and 7 bases respectively, with 23 bases between them. The germline V gene has CDR1 SGHRS and CDR2 YFSETQ. The CDR3 DNA is TGCGCCAGCCGTCCGGGACAAGTCACGAACCATGAAGCTTTCTTT. Protein sequence: CASRPGQVTNHEAFF.

A single count supports this clone. The chain recombines TRBV25-1 with TRBJ2-1, with D maybe TRBD1 (6 bases). Germline V CDR1 and CDR2: MGHDK, SYGVNS. V was clipped by 5 bases and J by 7 bases, with 24 bases between them. This CDR3 contains 17 residues. Written as DNA, the CDR3 is TGTGCCAGCAGTCCAGGGGCGGGCGGACGCTCGTTTAATGAGCAGTTCTTC. This encodes CASSPGAGGRSFNEQFF.

The V call is TRBV10-1, the J call TRBJ1-1; TRBD1 agrees at 7 bases. Germline V gene sequence: CDR1 WNHNN, CDR2 SYGVQD (reference sequence). J lost 4 bases, V lost 8 bases, and 13 bases had no gene match. The CDR3 is made up of 15 amino acids. CDR3: CASFVPRGRGTEAFF. CDR3 DNA: TGCGCCAGCTTCGTTCCTAGGGGGCGCGGCACTGAAGCTTTCTTT.

The V call is TRBV6-5, the J call TRBJ1-5, with D possibly TRBD1 on 6 matching bases. The germline V gene encodes CDR1 MNHEY and CDR2 SVGAGI. With 5 bases removed from V and 5 bases from J, the gap between germline ends came to 10 bases. CDR3 length equals 13 residues. CDR3 in amino acids: CASSQTGYQPQHF. The CDR3 DNA sequence: TGTGCCAGCAGTCAAACAGGGTATCAGCCCCAGCATTTT.

The chain has TRBV10-1 and TRBJ2-1, with a tentative D call TRBD2 (6 bases). Germline V gives CDR1 WNHNN, CDR2 SYGVQD (reference sequence). V was trimmed by 10 bases and J by 3 bases, leaving 19 bases between them. The CDR3 has 15 amino acids. CDR3: CANPGDGGNYNEQFF. DNA for the CDR3: TGCGCCAATCCTGGGGATGGCGGGAACTACAATGAGCAGTTCTTC.

J is TRBJ1-5 and V is TRBV30; perhaps TRBD1 as D (6 bases). The CDR3 sequence is 14 residues long. V was pared by 1 base and J by 5 bases, with 12 bases between. CDR1 is GTSNPN and CDR2 is SVGIG in the germline V gene (reference sequence). CDR3 amino acids: CAWSAGGADQPQHF. The CDR3 nucleotides are TGTGCCTGGAGTGCGGGGGGGGCGGATCAGCCCCAGCATTTT.

The rearrangement links TRBV5-1 to TRBJ2-3; D gene unclear. Germline V gene sequence: CDR1 SGHRS, CDR2 YFSETQ. This CDR3 comprises 14 residues. Trimming removed 0 bases at V and 0 bases at J, with 5 bases between. The CDR3 nucleotides read TGCGCCAGCAGCTTGGACGGGAGCACAGATACGCAGTATTTT. This codes for CASSLDGSTDTQYF.

This clone showed up just a few times. The genes are TRBV18 and TRBJ1-4; 9 positions match TRBD1. The CDR3 has 15 residues. V lost 1 base, J lost 7 bases, and 4 bases stayed unmatched. Per the germline V gene, CDR1 is KGHSH and CDR2 is LQKENI. CDR3: CASSPLGTGSEKLFF. DNA for the CDR3: TGTGCCAGCTCACCACTTGGGACAGGGAGTGAAAAACTGTTTTTT.

The V and J genes are TRBV28 and TRBJ2-7, with a weak D call TRBD2 (6 bases). The CDR3 has 19 amino acids. Germline assignment: CDR1 MDHEN and CDR2 SYDVKM. With 2 bases removed from V and 0 bases from J, the gap between germline ends came to 23 bases. The CDR3 protein is CASSLRLGPGVSLSYEQYF. Written as DNA, the CDR3 is TGTGCCAGCAGTTTAAGGCTGGGGCCGGGGGTTTCCCTCTCCTACGAGCAGTACTTC.

V gene TRBV7-9 combines with J gene TRBJ2-6; possible D gene TRBD1, 5 bases. The CDR3 loop spans 14 amino acids. Trimming took 7 bases from V and 5 from J, leaving 12 bases between them. Germline CDR1 SEHNR, CDR2 FQNEAQ (reference sequence). Here the CDR3 DNA reads TGTGCCAGCATTGACAGTCTTCGGGCCAACGTCCTGACTTTC. This codes for CASIDSLRANVLTF.

This sequence joins TRBV7-9 and TRBJ2-3; the D gene is possibly TRBD1 (5 bases). The ends were cut back, 5 bases at V and 2 bases at J, with 14 bases in the middle. Germline V gene lookup returns CDR1 SEHNR and CDR2 FQNEAQ (reference sequence). The CDR3 sequence is 15 residues long. The CDR3 sequence is CASSDRQILTDTQYF. CDR3 coding DNA: TGTGCCAGCAGCGACCGACAGATACTCACAGATACGCAGTATTTT.

This chain links TRBV25-1 with TRBJ2-3, with 10 bases matching TRBD2. CDR1 and CDR2 (germline): MGHDK, SYGVNS. The V segment lost 8 bases and the J segment 14 bases; nucleotides outside the gene matches: 4. CDR3 length: 10 amino acids. The DNA for the CDR3 is TGTGCCAGCGAGCGGGAGGGAACGTATTTT. It yields the protein CASEREGTYF. The whole variable domain, filled in from reference TRBV25-1 and TRBJ2-3, reads EADIYQTPRYLVIGTGKKITLECSQTMGHDKMYWYQQDPGMELHLIHYSYGVNSTEKGDLSSESTVSRIRTEHFPLTLESARPSHTSQYLCASEREGTYFGPGTRLTVL.

The genes are TRBV19 and TRBJ1-4; 9 bases align to TRBD1. The CDR3 totals 15 residues. Trimming took 4 bases from V and 6 from J; bases not matched to a gene: 6. Germline CDR1 is LNHDA and CDR2 is SQIVND (reference sequence). As DNA, the CDR3 is TGTGCCAGTAGTAACTACCGGGACAGGGATGAAAAACTGTTTTTT. This encodes CASSNYRDRDEKLFF.

This clone was seen a single time. The chain uses TRBV6-5 and TRBJ1-1; no clear D gene. This CDR3 region has 14 residues. Per germline, CDR1 MNHEY and CDR2 SVGAGI. V was shortened by 5 bases and J by 4 bases, with 14 bases between the two germline ends. The CDR3 here is CASSSTGQITEAFF. CDR3 DNA sequence: TGTGCCAGCAGTAGCACTGGGCAGATCACTGAAGCTTTCTTT.

The chain is built from TRBV15 and TRBJ1-4; D is unresolved. Germline assignment: CDR1 LNHNV and CDR2 YYDKDF (reference sequence). This CDR3 region has 16 residues. Trimming stripped 0 bases from V and 0 bases from J, with 8 bases between. CDR3 sequence reads: CATSRDRAATNEKLFF. In DNA, the CDR3 is TGTGCCACCAGCAGAGATAGAGCTGCAACTAATGAAAAACTGTTTTTT.

The rearrangement joins TRBV7-9 to TRBJ2-1; 11 bases map to TRBD2. Germline loops: CDR1 SEHNR, CDR2 FQNEAQ (reference sequence). Unmatched junction bases numbered 15, after V lost 5 bases and J lost 6 bases. This CDR3 comprises 18 residues. The CDR3 spells CASSEGLAGGPTGNEQFF. As DNA, the CDR3 is TGTGCCAGCAGCGAAGGATTAGCGGGAGGGCCCACCGGCAATGAGCAGTTCTTC.

This chain connects TRBV5-4 to TRBJ1-1; D is unresolved. This CDR3 has 14 amino acids. The V end lost 1 base, the J end lost 4 bases, and 11 bases lay between the germline ends. Looked up from germline, CDR1 is SGHNT and CDR2 is YYREEE (reference sequence). CDR3 residues: CASSLRGLGTEAFF. The CDR3 DNA is TGTGCCAGCAGCTTGCGGGGATTGGGCACTGAAGCTTTCTTT.

This sequence joins TRBV6-2 or TRBV6-3 and TRBJ2-1, with TRBD1 matching over 9 bases. The CDR3 loop spans 17 amino acids. Per the germline V gene, CDR1 is MNHEY and CDR2 is SVGEGT. Trimming cost V 2 bases and J 7 bases; bases outside gene matches: 12. CDR3 residues: CASSYDRMGQGLNEQFF. In DNA form, the CDR3 reads TGTGCCAGCAGTTACGATCGTATGGGACAGGGCCTTAATGAGCAGTTCTTC.

CDR3 loop: CAWGQGSKNIQYF. The CDR3 DNA reads TGTGCCTGGGGACAGGGTTCCAAAAACATTCAGTACTTC. The chain combines TRBV30 with TRBJ2-4, with 8 bases that match TRBD1. The V and J ends lost 5 bases and 2 bases, in that order; junction bases with no gene match: 2. The germline V gene has CDR1 GTSNPN and CDR2 SVGIG (reference sequence). The CDR3 loop spans 13 amino acids.

The J gene is TRBJ1-1, the V gene TRBV11-2, with D possibly being TRBD1 (5 bases). The V end was cut by 0 bases, the J end by 0 bases, with 8 bases between. The germline CDR1 and CDR2 sequences are SGHAT and FQNNGV. The CDR3 has 15 residues. The CDR3 here is CASSLDNRMNTEAFF. CDR3 DNA: TGTGCCAGCAGCTTAGACAACAGGATGAACACTGAAGCTTTCTTT.

This clone was counted between two and nine times. The V and J genes are TRBV25-1 and TRBJ1-6; TRBD1 aligns across 9 bases. V lost 4 bases to trimming and J lost 7 bases; unmatched junction nucleotides: 8. The CDR3 extends over 16 amino acids. Per germline, CDR1 MGHDK and CDR2 SYGVNS. The chain's CDR3 is CASSGQTGTGNSPLHF. CDR3 bases: TGTGCCAGCAGTGGTCAAACCGGGACAGGGAATTCACCCCTCCACTTT.

The chain is built from TRBV28 and TRBJ2-1; TRBD1 aligns across 8 bases. The CDR3 totals 16 residues. Germline V gene sequence: CDR1 MDHEN, CDR2 SYDVKM. Germline trimming cut 7 bases from V and 8 bases from J; bases unmatched to any gene: 16. In nucleotides, the CDR3 is TGTGCCAGCACCCCCGCCGGACAGGGAGTAGGGGATGAGCAGTTCTTC. Amino acid sequence: CASTPAGQGVGDEQFF.